These 3 T cell receptor beta chains came from one sample sequenced in a study of blood T cell repertoires in COVID-19. Clones were read by immunoSEQ multiplex PCR, and TCRdb kept only the in-frame ones, dropping some. The sample holds around 320,000 clones; roughly 85% are singletons and the top ten take 6% to 9%. The sample taken for sequencing was peripheral blood. Every receptor here comes from a human donor in a cohort sampled during active COVID-19.

This clone was seen a few times. The chain is built from TRBV2 and TRBJ1-3; tentatively, D is TRBD1 (5 bases). This CDR3 has 14 amino acids. CDR1 and CDR2 (germline): SNHLY, FYNNEI. V was pared by 4 bases and J by 7 bases, with 14 bases between. The chain's CDR3 is CASSVILKGNTIYF. The CDR3 DNA reads TGTGCCAGCAGTGTAATTTTGAAGGGGAACACCATATATTTT.

The chain combines TRBV5-1 with TRBJ1-5, with D perhaps TRBD1 (6 bases). Germline V CDR1 and CDR2: SGHRS, YFSETQ. The CDR3 spans 15 residues. V lost 0 bases, J lost 3 bases, and 10 bases lay in between. The CDR3 protein is CASSLETGLNQPQHF. The CDR3, as DNA: TGCGCCAGCAGCTTGGAGACAGGACTCAATCAGCCCCAGCATTTT.

V is TRBV9 and J is TRBJ2-2; 7 bases are a match to TRBD1. This CDR3 has 15 residues. Germline V gene data show CDR1 as SGDLS and CDR2 as YYNGEE. J gave up 6 bases and V 0 bases, and 5 bases lay outside the gene matches. This CDR3 is CASSVEQGMPGELFF. The CDR3 nucleotides are TGTGCCAGCAGCGTAGAACAGGGGATGCCCGGGGAGCTGTTTTTT. Combining the CDR3 with reference TRBV9 and TRBJ2-2 gives the whole variable domain DSGVTQTPKHLITATGQRVTLRCSPRSGDLSVYWYQQSLDQGLQFLIQYYNGEERAKGNILERFSAQQFPDLHSELNLSSLELGDSALYFCASSVEQGMPGELFFGEGSRLTVL.